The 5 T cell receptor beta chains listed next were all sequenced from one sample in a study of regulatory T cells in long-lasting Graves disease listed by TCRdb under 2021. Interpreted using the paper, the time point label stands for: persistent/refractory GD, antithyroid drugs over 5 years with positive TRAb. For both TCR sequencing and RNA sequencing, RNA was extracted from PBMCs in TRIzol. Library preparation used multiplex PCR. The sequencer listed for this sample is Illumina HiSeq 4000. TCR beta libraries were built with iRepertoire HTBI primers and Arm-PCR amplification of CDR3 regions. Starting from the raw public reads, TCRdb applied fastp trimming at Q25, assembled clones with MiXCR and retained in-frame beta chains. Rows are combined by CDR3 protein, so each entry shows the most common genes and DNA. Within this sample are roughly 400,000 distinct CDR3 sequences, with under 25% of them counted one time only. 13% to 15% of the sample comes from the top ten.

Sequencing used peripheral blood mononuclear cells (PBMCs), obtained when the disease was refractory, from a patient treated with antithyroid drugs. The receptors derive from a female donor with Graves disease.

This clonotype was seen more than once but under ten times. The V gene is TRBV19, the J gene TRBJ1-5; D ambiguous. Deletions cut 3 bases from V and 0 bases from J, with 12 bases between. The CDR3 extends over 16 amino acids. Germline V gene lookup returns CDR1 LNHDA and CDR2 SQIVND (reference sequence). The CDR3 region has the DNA TGTGCCAGTAGTATTGTTCGGGGATTTAGCAATCAGCCCCAGCATTTT. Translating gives CASSIVRGFSNQPQHF.

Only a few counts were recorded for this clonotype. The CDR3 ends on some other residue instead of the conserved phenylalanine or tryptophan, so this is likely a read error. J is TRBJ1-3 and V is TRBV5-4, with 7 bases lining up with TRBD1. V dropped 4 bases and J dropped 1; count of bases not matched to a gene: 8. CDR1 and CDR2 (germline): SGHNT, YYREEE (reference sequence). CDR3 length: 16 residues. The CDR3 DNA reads TGTGCCAGCAGCGCGGGACAGAGAGGATCTGGAAACACCATATATCTT. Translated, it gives CASSAGQRGSGNTIYL.

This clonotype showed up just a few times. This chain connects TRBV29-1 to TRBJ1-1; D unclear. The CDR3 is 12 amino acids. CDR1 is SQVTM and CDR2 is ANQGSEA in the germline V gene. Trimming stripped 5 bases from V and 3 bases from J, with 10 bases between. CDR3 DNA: TGCAGCGTTACGGTGGGTTACACTGAAGCTTTCTTT. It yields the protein CSVTVGYTEAFF.

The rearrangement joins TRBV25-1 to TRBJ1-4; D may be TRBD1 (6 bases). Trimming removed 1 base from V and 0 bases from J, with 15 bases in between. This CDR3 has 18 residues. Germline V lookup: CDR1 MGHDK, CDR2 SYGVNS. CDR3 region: CASSELAGTTSTNEKLFF. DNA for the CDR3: TGTGCCAGCAGTGAATTGGCAGGGACAACTTCAACTAATGAAAAACTGTTTTTT.

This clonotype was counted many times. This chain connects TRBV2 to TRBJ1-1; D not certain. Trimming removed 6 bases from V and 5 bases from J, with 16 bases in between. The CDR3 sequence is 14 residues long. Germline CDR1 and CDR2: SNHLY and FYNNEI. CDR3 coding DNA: TGTGCCAGCAGCCTAACATGGGGAGGAACTGAAGCTTTCTTT. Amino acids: CASSLTWGGTEAFF.